This entry concerns a single T cell receptor beta chain. Antigen unknown. A second about 7 to 11 cycle PCR used barcoded and J-beta primers. TCRdb ran MiXCR on the 5' RACE reads and lists one entry per CDR3 protein. The sample comprises about 800,000 distinct CDR3 sequences, 25% of which are singletons, and more than 3% rests with the top ten. The data derive from a study of blood T cells in healthy people across ages. Study conclusions and caveats: TCR beta diversity tracked closely with naive T cell percentage.

Germline V lookup: CDR1 SGHTA, CDR2 FQGNSA. CDR3 length: 16 residues. V lost 4 bases, J lost 5 bases, and 20 bases lay in between. These data are also associated with another study on T cells of mothers and their children. That paper adds: RNA that had been extracted went wholly into cDNA synthesis, at around 1.5 ug per 15 ul.

The sequencing sample was made of blood. The TCR originated in a boy aged 5-17 years in good health. The chain links TRBV7-2 to TRBJ2-5; no clear D. The CDR3 loop reads CASSSGRVWGGETQYF. CDR3 bases: TGTGCCAGCAGCTCGGGCCGTGTATGGGGTGGGGAGACCCAGTACTTC.